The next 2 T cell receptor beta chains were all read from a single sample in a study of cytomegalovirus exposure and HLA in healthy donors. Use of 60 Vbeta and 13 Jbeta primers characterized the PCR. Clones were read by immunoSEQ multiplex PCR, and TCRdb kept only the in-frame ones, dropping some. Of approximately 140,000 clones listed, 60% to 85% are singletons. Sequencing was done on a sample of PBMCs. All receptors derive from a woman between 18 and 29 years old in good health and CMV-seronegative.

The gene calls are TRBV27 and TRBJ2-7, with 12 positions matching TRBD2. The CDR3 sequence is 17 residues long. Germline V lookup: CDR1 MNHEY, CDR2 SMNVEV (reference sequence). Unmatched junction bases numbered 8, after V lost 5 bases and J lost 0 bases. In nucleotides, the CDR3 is TGTGCCAGCAGTCCTTTAAGGACTAGCGGGGCCTCCTACGAGCAGTACTTC. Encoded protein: CASSPLRTSGASYEQYF.

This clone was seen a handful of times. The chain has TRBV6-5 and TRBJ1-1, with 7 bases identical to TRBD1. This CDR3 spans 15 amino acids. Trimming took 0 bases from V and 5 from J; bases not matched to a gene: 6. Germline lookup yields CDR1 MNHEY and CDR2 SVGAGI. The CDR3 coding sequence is TGTGCCAGCAGTTACTCGAACACAGGGGAAACTGAAGCTTTCTTT. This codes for CASSYSNTGETEAFF.